This entry features one T cell receptor (beta chain) sequence. V lost 4 bases and J lost 0, with 10 bases in between. Germline CDR1 MGHRA, CDR2 YSYEKL. This CDR3 has 15 amino acids. Some clones are missing from TCRdb's copy, which holds only in-frame ones; the method was immunoSEQ multiplex PCR. The sample yields approximately 160,000 clones, around 90% seen once. This sample is drawn from a study of control samples from healthy donors and cancer patients. Sequencing was carried out using blood. The receptor was derived from a woman between 40 and 50 years old in good health. The gene calls are TRBV4-1 and TRBJ2-1; D is unresolved. The CDR3 here is CASSPTFSSYNEQFF. The CDR3 DNA is TGCGCCAGCAGCCCCACTTTTTCCTCCTACAATGAGCAGTTCTTC.